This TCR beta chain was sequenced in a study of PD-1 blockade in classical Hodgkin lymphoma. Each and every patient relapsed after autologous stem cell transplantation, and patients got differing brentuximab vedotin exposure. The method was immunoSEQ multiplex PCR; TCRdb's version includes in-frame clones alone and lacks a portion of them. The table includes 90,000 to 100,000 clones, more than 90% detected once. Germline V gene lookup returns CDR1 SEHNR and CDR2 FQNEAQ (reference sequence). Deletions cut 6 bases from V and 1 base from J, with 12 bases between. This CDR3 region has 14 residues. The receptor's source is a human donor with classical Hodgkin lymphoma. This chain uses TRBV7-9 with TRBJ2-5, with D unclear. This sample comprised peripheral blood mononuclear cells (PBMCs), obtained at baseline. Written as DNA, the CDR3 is TGTGCCAGCAGGAGTCGGACGGGCCAAGAGACCCAGTACTTC. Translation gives CASRSRTGQETQYF.